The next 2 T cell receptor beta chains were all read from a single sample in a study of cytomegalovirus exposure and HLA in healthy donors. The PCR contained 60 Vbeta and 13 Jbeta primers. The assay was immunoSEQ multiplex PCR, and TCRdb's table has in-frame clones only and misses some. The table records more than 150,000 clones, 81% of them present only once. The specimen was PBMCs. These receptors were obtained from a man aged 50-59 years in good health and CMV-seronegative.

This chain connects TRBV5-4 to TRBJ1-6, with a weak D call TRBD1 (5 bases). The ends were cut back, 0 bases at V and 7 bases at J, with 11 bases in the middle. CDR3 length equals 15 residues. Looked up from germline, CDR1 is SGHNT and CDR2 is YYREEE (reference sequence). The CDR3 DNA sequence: TGTGCCAGCAGCTTGGGGGACTCTGAGAATTCACCCCTCCACTTT. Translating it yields CASSLGDSENSPLHF.

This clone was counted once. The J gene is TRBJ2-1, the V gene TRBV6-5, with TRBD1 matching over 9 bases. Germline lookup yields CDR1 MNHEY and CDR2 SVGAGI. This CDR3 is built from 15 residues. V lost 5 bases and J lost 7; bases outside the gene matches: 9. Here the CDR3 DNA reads TGTGCCAGCAGTCGGGGGACAGGGAGTCAAAATGAGCAGTTCTTC. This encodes CASSRGTGSQNEQFF.